Below, 26 T cell receptor beta chains from the same sample are listed, as sequenced in a study of beta chain features in type 1 diabetes. These receptors are not linked to any known antigen. The study's findings and limits: Shortening of TCRB CDR3s, moderate but significant, appeared in all four CD4+ subsets of Type 1 diabetes patients.

The entirety of the isolated RNA underwent reverse transcription, so expressed TCRB transcripts were sequenced. The method was immunoSEQ multiplex PCR; TCRdb's version includes in-frame clones alone and lacks a portion of them. This table holds hundreds of thousands of clones, around 15% found once. The sequencing input was naive CD4+ T cells from blood. These TCRs come from a man aged 18 to 29 with type 1 diabetes.

V usage is TRBV18 and J usage is TRBJ2-3; D is uncertain. The ends were cut back, 3 bases at V and 4 bases at J, with 11 bases in the middle. Germline V lookup: CDR1 KGHSH, CDR2 LQKENI. The CDR3 totals 14 residues. The CDR3 coding sequence is TGTGCCAGCTCACCCGAGGTTGTTTCAGATACGCAGTATTTT. It encodes CASSPEVVSDTQYF.

The chain recombines TRBV18 with TRBJ2-2; D might be TRBD2 (5 bases). CDR1 KGHSH and CDR2 LQKENI come from the germline V gene. This CDR3 comprises 15 residues. V was shortened by 6 bases and J by 0 bases, with 11 bases between the two germline ends. The CDR3 DNA reads TGTGCCAGCTCCCAGGAGGTCGCGAACACCGGGGAGCTGTTTTTT. The encoded protein is CASSQEVANTGELFF.

The chain uses TRBV29-1 and TRBJ1-2, with 7 bases that match TRBD1. V was clipped by 2 bases and J by 3 bases; unmatched bases: 6. The CDR3 is 14 residues long. CDR1 and CDR2 from the germline V gene are SQVTM and ANQGSEA. CDR3 nucleotide sequence: TGCAGCGTTGAAACGGCAGGGGGGGACTATGGCTACACCTTC. Translated, it gives CSVETAGGDYGYTF.

The chain joins TRBV4-1 to TRBJ2-7, with 8 positions matching TRBD1. V gave up 3 bases and J gave up 3 bases; unmatched junction bases: 7. Germline V gives CDR1 MGHRA, CDR2 YSYEKL. The CDR3 runs 15 residues. The CDR3 DNA reads as TGCGCCAGCAGCCAGCCGGGACAGGAGGTCTACGAGCAGTACTTC. It translates to CASSQPGQEVYEQYF.

The chain combines TRBV19 with TRBJ2-3, with 7 bases that match TRBD1. V shed 5 bases, J shed 11 bases, and the junction held 10 bases outside the gene matches. Germline CDR1 and CDR2: LNHDA and SQIVND (reference sequence). The CDR3 is 13 amino acids. The CDR3, as DNA: TGTGCCAGTAGTCCCGGGACAGCCCTTGGGCAGTATTTT. Translation gives CASSPGTALGQYF.

V and J are TRBV29-1 and TRBJ1-5; perhaps TRBD1 as D (5 bases). Trimming pared 5 bases from V and 4 bases from J, leaving 12 bases between. The length of the CDR3 is 13 residues. Germline V lookup: CDR1 SQVTM, CDR2 ANQGSEA. CDR3: CSVQGGVNQPQHF. The DNA of the CDR3 is TGCAGCGTTCAAGGAGGGGTTAATCAGCCCCAGCATTTT.

The chain carries TRBV29-1 and TRBJ2-5; TRBD2 aligns across 7 bases. Unmatched junction bases numbered 13, after V lost 8 bases and J lost 13 bases. Germline loops: CDR1 SQVTM, CDR2 ANQGSEA. The length of the CDR3 is 11 residues. The CDR3 loop reads CSPEGPGGRYF. The CDR3 DNA sequence: TGCAGCCCTGAGGGACCGGGAGGACGGTACTTC.

About this clone itself: This may come from a read error, since a much larger clone is one base off. The V and J genes are TRBV7-2 and TRBJ2-5; D uncertain. Trimming took 1 base from V and 5 from J, leaving 2 bases between them. CDR1 and CDR2 (germline): SGHTA, FQGNSA. CDR3 length: 11 amino acids. CDR3: CASSLDETQYF. CDR3 nucleotides: TGTGCCAGCAGCTTAGACGAGACCCAGTACTTC.

The V call is TRBV7-2, the J call TRBJ1-5; D remains unclear. The V end was cut by 3 bases, the J end by 0 bases, with 6 bases between. CDR1 is SGHTA and CDR2 is FQGNSA in the germline V gene. This CDR3 region has 14 residues. The CDR3 DNA sequence: TGTGCCAGCAGCTTCCATTATAGCAATCAGCCCCAGCATTTT. Its translation is CASSFHYSNQPQHF.

This chain uses TRBV4-3 with TRBJ1-5; 7 positions match TRBD1. Unmatched junction bases numbered 8, after V lost 0 bases and J lost 3 bases. Germline V CDR1 and CDR2: LGHNA, YSLEER. CDR3 length: 17 residues. CDR3 in DNA: TGCGCCAGCAGCCAAGAAAGGGGGCCCCGGGACAATCAGCCCCAGCATTTT. Amino acid sequence: CASSQERGPRDNQPQHF.

The chain uses TRBV5-1 and TRBJ2-5, with D hard to call. The CDR3 sequence is 14 residues long. With 4 bases removed from V and 5 bases from J, the gap between germline ends came to 15 bases. Per germline, CDR1 SGHRS and CDR2 YFSETQ. This chain's CDR3 is CASSVSPGEETQYF. The CDR3 coding sequence is TGCGCCAGCAGCGTCTCCCCTGGAGAGGAGACCCAGTACTTC.

This rearrangement joins TRBV7-2 to TRBJ2-1, with 9 bases aligning to TRBD2. V shed 0 bases, J shed 8 bases, and the junction held 5 bases outside the gene matches. The length of the CDR3 is 15 residues. The V gene's germline CDR1 is SGHTA and CDR2 FQGNSA. CDR3 sequence (DNA): TGTGCCAGCAGCTTAGCTAGCGGGGGCTTCTATGAGCAGTTCTTC. This encodes CASSLASGGFYEQFF.

This clone was detected a few times. The chain combines TRBV7-2 with TRBJ2-7; a possible D gene is TRBD2 (5 bases). This CDR3 is 13 amino acids long. The V end was cut by 1 base, the J end by 3 bases, with 7 bases between. Germline V gene lookup returns CDR1 SGHTA and CDR2 FQGNSA. The CDR3 spells CASSLGEIYEQYF. As DNA, the CDR3 is TGTGCCAGCAGCTTAGGGGAGATCTACGAGCAGTACTTC.

This sequence joins TRBV7-9 and TRBJ2-3, with a weak D call TRBD2 (6 bases). Trimming removed 4 bases at V and 9 bases at J, with 8 bases between. The V gene's germline CDR1 is SEHNR and CDR2 FQNEAQ (reference sequence). This CDR3 is 11 amino acids long. The DNA for the CDR3 is TGTGCCAGCAGCTGGAGGGAAACGCAGTATTTT. Translated: CASSWRETQYF.

Concerning this clone: Distinct nucleotide sequences in the sample also encode this CDR3. The rearrangement uses TRBV9 and TRBJ2-3; no clear D gene. Deletions cut 5 bases from V and 3 bases from J, with 4 bases between. This CDR3 comprises 11 residues. CDR1 and CDR2 (germline): SGDLS, YYNGEE. CDR3 nucleotide sequence: TGTGCCAGCAGTTTGACAGATACGCAGTATTTT. It codes for CASSLTDTQYF.

The chain uses TRBV12-5 and TRBJ2-3; D is possibly TRBD1 (6 bases). CDR3 size: 14 residues. The germline gives CDR1 LGHNT, CDR2 FRNRAP. With 5 bases removed from V and 0 bases from J, the gap between germline ends came to 9 bases. The CDR3: CASGLDSSTDTQYF. In DNA, the CDR3 is TGTGCTAGTGGTCTGGACAGTAGCACAGATACGCAGTATTTT.

This clone was counted between two and nine times. This chain connects TRBV30 to TRBJ1-5; possible D gene TRBD1, 6 bases. This CDR3 spans 16 amino acids. Trimming stripped 0 bases from V and 0 bases from J, with 12 bases between. Germline assignment: CDR1 GTSNPN and CDR2 SVGIG (reference sequence). The CDR3 DNA is TGTGCCTGGAGTGTAGCGTCAGGGGCTAGCAATCAGCCCCAGCATTTT. As protein: CAWSVASGASNQPQHF.

This sequence joins TRBV5-6 and TRBJ1-5, with 9 positions matching TRBD1. CDR1 is SGHDT and CDR2 is YYEEEE in the germline V gene. The V and J ends lost 3 bases and 3 bases, in that order; junction bases with no gene match: 7. The CDR3 has 16 residues. CDR3 loop: CASSSTGTGINQPQHF. In DNA, the CDR3 is TGTGCCAGCAGCTCAACCGGGACAGGGATCAATCAGCCCCAGCATTTT.

This clone was seen only a few times. The genes are TRBV18 and TRBJ2-1; 8 nucleotides match TRBD2. Germline values: CDR1 KGHSH, CDR2 LQKENI. The CDR3 is made up of 16 amino acids. Trimming cost V 1 base and J 3 bases; bases outside gene matches: 5. The chain's CDR3 is CASSPLSSGSYNEQFF. As DNA, the CDR3 is TGTGCCAGCTCACCACTTTCAAGCGGGAGCTACAATGAGCAGTTCTTC.

Here the CDR3 reads CASSLGSWAQETQYF. CDR3 nucleotide sequence: TGTGCCAGCAGCTTGGGATCCTGGGCCCAAGAGACCCAGTACTTC. The V gene is TRBV5-4, the J gene TRBJ2-5; unclear D gene. The germline CDR1 and CDR2 sequences are SGHNT and YYREEE (reference sequence). This CDR3 is 15 amino acids long. With 0 bases removed from V and 1 base from J, the gap between germline ends came to 10 bases.

The chain couples TRBV28 to TRBJ2-3; 7 nucleotides align to TRBD1. CDR3 length: 14 residues. V gave up 6 bases and J gave up 6 bases; unmatched junction bases: 9. Germline V gene lookup returns CDR1 MDHEN and CDR2 SYDVKM. The CDR3 DNA sequence: TGTGCCAGCAGCTTTACAGGGGTTAGGGATACGCAGTATTTT. It yields the protein CASSFTGVRDTQYF.

This chain joins TRBV6-6 and TRBJ2-7; D is possibly TRBD2 (6 bases). Trimming removed 5 bases from V and 0 bases from J, with 14 bases in between. CDR1 and CDR2 (germline): MNHNY, SVGAGI (reference sequence). The CDR3 has 15 residues. CDR3 loop: CASSRVAEPSYEQYF. CDR3 nucleotides: TGTGCCAGCAGTCGCGTAGCGGAGCCCTCCTACGAGCAGTACTTC.

The rearrangement joins TRBV29-1 to TRBJ2-7, with a tentative D call TRBD1 (6 bases). V lost 0 bases and J 2 bases, leaving 11 bases between the germline ends. Germline V lookup: CDR1 SQVTM, CDR2 ANQGSEA. This CDR3 region has 14 residues. The CDR3 DNA sequence: TGCAGCGTTGAAGACCAGGGGCCAACCTACGAGCAGTACTTC. This codes for CSVEDQGPTYEQYF.

The chain is built from TRBV9 and TRBJ2-3; D not certain. Trimming cost V 0 bases and J 0 bases, with 17 bases left between them. CDR3 length: 18 amino acids. Germline-derived CDR1 and CDR2 are SGDLS and YYNGEE. CDR3 sequence: CASSVGVSGLGSTDTQYF. CDR3 nucleotide sequence: TGTGCCAGCAGCGTAGGGGTGTCCGGGCTTGGTAGCACAGATACGCAGTATTTT.

This clone appeared a few times. The chain couples TRBV7-3 to TRBJ1-1, with D tentatively TRBD1 (6 bases). CDR3 length equals 13 residues. The germline V and J ends were trimmed by 5 bases and 7 bases, with 14 bases remaining between them. Germline V gives CDR1 SGHTA, CDR2 FQGTGA. CDR3 protein: CASSTPTGNEAFF. CDR3 nucleotide sequence: TGTGCCAGCAGCACCCCAACAGGGAATGAAGCTTTCTTT. The full variable domain, its missing parts supplied by reference TRBV7-3 and TRBJ1-1, is GAGVSQTPSNKVTEKGKYVELRCDPISGHTALYWYRQSLGQGPEFLIYFQGTGAADDSGLPNDRFFAVRPEGSVSTLKIQRTERGDSAVYLCASSTPTGNEAFFGQGTRLTVV.

The rearrangement links TRBV14 to TRBJ2-1; no clear D gene. Germline V gene sequence: CDR1 SGHDN, CDR2 FVKESK. Trimming took off 4 bases at V and 0 bases at J, with 19 bases between the two ends. The CDR3 contains 18 residues. The CDR3 loop reads CASSPTLGILSSYNEQFF. The CDR3 DNA sequence: TGTGCCAGCAGCCCGACCTTGGGGATCCTGAGCTCCTACAATGAGCAGTTCTTC.